This T cell receptor (beta chain) came from a study of T cell responses to AZD1222 COVID-19 vaccine. Only one count was recorded for this clone. Its antigen is not identified. The CDR3 is 17 amino acids. Germline CDR1 is MGHRA and CDR2 is YSYEKL. Between the trimmed V and J ends, which lost 1 base and 1 base, there was a span of 15 bases. TCRdb's table, derived via immunoSEQ multiplex PCR, lists solely in-frame clones and lacks some. The sample includes 80,000 or so clones, 85% to 95% seen only once; the top ten take 5.2%. Notes on the study in general: Donors skewed white British and female; clonal diversity was possibly underestimated. Seropositive status at baseline applied to only a handful of AZD1222 recipients. The breadth and depth of Spike-specific TCRs increased once two AZD1222 doses had been given.

The rearrangement joins TRBV4-1 to TRBJ2-3; D may match TRBD1 or TRBD2 (5 bases each). The receptor was isolated from an adult in good health. This sample comprised peripheral blood, obtained on day 0 of AZD1222 vaccination. The CDR3 is CASSQGGLRDGTDTQYF. The CDR3 DNA reads TGCGCCAGCAGCCAAGGGGGCCTCCGGGACGGCACAGATACGCAGTATTTT.